The sequence of this TCR beta chain was determined in a study of technical replicates of blood from several donors (dated by TCRdb to about 2017). This clone was counted between two and nine times. This receptor's antigen is unknown. Base qualities are not at hand, and no much larger clone is one base apart. Including the terminal cysteine and phenylalanine, the CDR3 comprises 14 residues. The kept DNA is CDR3 alone, 42 bases in frame from the first base. Reading the germline V gene gives CDR1 SQVTM and CDR2 ANQGSEA. V was cut back by 4 bases and J by 8 bases, leaving a gap of 17 bases between them. The library was produced with the immunoSEQ multiplex PCR assay. Not all clones reach the TCRdb copy of this immuneACCESS table, which keeps in-frame sequences only. Checked studies attribute under half of the gap to unresolved V genes and leave the rest unexplained. Within this sample are fewer than 85,000 clones, with 94% of them counted one time only. The ten largest clonotypes hold 0.39% of the sample.

The sequence derives from a human donor in good health. The rearranged chain carries TRBV29-1 and TRBJ1-4, and possibly TRBD1, on 5 matching bases. The sample comprised T cells isolated from PBMCs. The CDR3 is CSVAGRDRQEKLFF. The nucleotide sequence reads as follows: TGCAGCGTTGCCGGACGAGACAGACAAGAAAAACTGTTTTTT.